This T cell receptor beta chain was observed in a study of shared clonotypes between healthy human individuals. General observations from the study: Naive CD4 clonotypes overlapped across a few donors at around 4.8%.

All the donors were Caucasian adults who lived in Nashville, Tennessee. Negatively enriched CD4+ T cells were divided by CD45RA into naive and memory. With 1 base removed from V and 1 base from J, the gap between germline ends came to 11 bases. The CDR3 is 16 amino acids. CDR1 is SGHRS and CDR2 is YFSETQ in the germline V gene. A word on this clone: Its target is not known.

The assay used deep level. This table comes from immunoSEQ multiplex PCR, and its TCRdb copy is limited to in-frame clones, with some not included. The table records fewer than 1.6 million clones, approximately 98.5% of them present only once. The sequenced sample consisted of naive CD4+ T cells sorted from blood. Noted subset: CD45RA+ positively selected. The chain joins TRBV5-1 to TRBJ2-2; D may be TRBD1 (6 bases). This clonotype was sampled from a man aged 30-40 years in good health. The CDR3 here is CASSLLGALNTGELFF. The CDR3 region has the DNA TGCGCCAGCAGCTTGTTGGGGGCTCTGAACACCGGGGAGCTGTTTTTT.